One and the same sample provided the 5 T cell receptor beta chains below, sequenced in a study of early T cells in non-severe SARS-CoV-2 infection. TCRdb re-derived calls from the 5' RACE reads in MiXCR, one entry per CDR3 protein. The repertoire holds some 40,000 distinct CDR3 sequences, with 12% as singletons. Sequencing input: whole blood. The receptors shown here come from an adult who was a healthcare worker with PCR-confirmed SARS-CoV-2 infection or an uninfected control (not recorded which).

This clonotype was observed a few times. The gene calls are TRBV10-3 and TRBJ2-5; a weak D match, TRBD2 (5 bases). The CDR3 has 13 residues. Germline CDR1 is ENHRY and CDR2 is SYGVKD. V lost 10 bases and J 2 bases, leaving 14 bases between the germline ends. CDR3 protein: CATSDSRQETQYF. CDR3 DNA: TGTGCCACCTCGGACTCTCGTCAAGAGACCCAGTACTTC.

This clonotype showed up many times. The chain links TRBV29-1 to TRBJ1-5, with TRBD1 identical over 7 bases. Germline V CDR1 and CDR2: SQVTM, ANQGSEA. The CDR3 is 12 amino acids. The junction had 0 bases not matched to a gene; V was cut back by 6 bases and J by 1 base. The CDR3 region is CSVRGSNQPQHF. The CDR3 DNA reads TGCAGCGTCAGGGGGAGCAATCAGCCCCAGCATTTT.

Ten or more counts support this clonotype. Its ends do not fully match the called genes, so a read error is possible. This chain connects TRBV7-7 to TRBJ1-5; no clear D gene. CDR1 SSHAT and CDR2 FNYEAQ come from the germline V gene (reference sequence). This CDR3 is 14 amino acids long. The CDR3, as DNA: TGTGCTAGCAGCTTAGCGGGGAGGAGTCAGCCCCAGCATTTT. Protein sequence: CASSLAGRSQPQHF. Full variable domain (remainder filled in from reference TRBV7-7 and TRBJ1-5): GAGVSQSPRYKVTKRGQDVTLRCDPISSHATLYWYQQALGQGPEFLTYFNYEAQPDKSGLPSDRFSAERPEGSISTLTIQRTEQRDSAMYRCASSLAGRSQPQHFGDGTRLSIL.

This clonotype occurred many times. This chain connects TRBV12-3 or TRBV12-4 to TRBJ2-7, with 11 bases lining up with TRBD1. This CDR3 has 15 amino acids. The trim removed 5 bases at V and 2 bases at J, leaving 5 bases unmatched. This CDR3 reads CASSTLGQGAYEQYF. The CDR3 DNA sequence: TGTGCCAGCAGTACCTTGGGACAGGGGGCCTACGAGCAGTACTTC.

The genes are TRBV20-1 and TRBJ2-1, with a possible D match to TRBD2 (5 bases). Per germline, CDR1 DFQATT and CDR2 SNEGSKA (reference sequence). The CDR3 is made up of 13 amino acids. Trimming removed 0 bases from V and 8 bases from J, with 11 bases in between. The chain's CDR3 is CSARDGGRDEQFF. The CDR3 nucleotides read TGCAGTGCTAGAGATGGAGGACGGGATGAGCAGTTCTTC.